This T cell receptor (beta chain) emerged from a study of beta chain features in type 1 diabetes. Study-level results: Within each of all four CD4+ subsets, Type 1 diabetes patients had TCRB CDR3s that were moderately but significantly shorter. In type 1 diabetes patients, VDJ junctions had fewer insertions; deletions at these junctions were more frequent.

Germline V gene data show CDR1 as SGHTA and CDR2 as FQGNSA. The CDR3 spans 14 residues. V was pared by 5 bases and J by 4 bases, with 8 bases of the junction left unmatched. Expressed TCRB transcripts were sequenced because the isolated RNA had all been reverse transcribed beforehand. The method was immunoSEQ multiplex PCR; TCRdb's version includes in-frame clones alone and lacks a portion of them. The data contain about 230,000 clones, roughly 17% of them singletons. This clone came up a few times. Antigen unknown. Sequenced sample: naive CD4+ T cells from blood. The TCR originated in a man aged 25-45 years with type 1 diabetes. The chain employs TRBV7-2 and TRBJ2-7, with 7 bases lining up with TRBD1. The CDR3 DNA reads TGTGCCAGCAGCCCTCGGGACAGAGTTTACGAGCAGTACTTC. Residues: CASSPRDRVYEQYF. Full variable domain (rest looked up from reference TRBV7-2 and TRBJ2-7): GAGVSQSPSNKVTEKGKDVELRCDPISGHTALYWYRQSLGQGLEFLIYFQGNSAPDKSGLPSDRFSAERTGGSVSTLTIQRTQQEDSAVYLCASSPRDRVYEQYFGPGTRLTVT.